Following are 22 T cell receptor beta chains from one sample sequenced in a study of T cell responses to AZD1222 COVID-19 vaccine. Method: immunoSEQ multiplex PCR; TCRdb's copy keeps in-frame clones and lacks some. The table shows under 100,000 clones, with around nine tenths occurring only once. The specimen comprised peripheral blood, sampled 28 days after the second AZD1222 dose. Source of these receptors: an adult who received the AZD1222 COVID-19 vaccine.

This chain connects TRBV25-1 to TRBJ1-6, with D possibly matching TRBD1 (5 bases). This CDR3 is built from 13 residues. The germline V and J ends were trimmed by 8 bases and 7 bases, with 12 bases remaining between them. The germline V gene encodes CDR1 MGHDK and CDR2 SYGVNS. The CDR3 sequence: CASQPGLNSPLHF. CDR3 sequence (DNA): TGTGCCAGCCAACCGGGACTCAATTCACCCCTCCACTTT.

The chain links TRBV9 to TRBJ2-7; no definite D call. V was cut by 4 bases and J by 2 bases, with 13 bases left in between. The CDR3 extends over 14 amino acids. Germline-derived CDR1 and CDR2 are SGDLS and YYNGEE. The DNA of the CDR3 is TGTGCCAGCAGCCCACGAGGTAGTCCCTACGAGCAGTACTTC. Translated: CASSPRGSPYEQYF.

V usage is TRBV27 and J usage is TRBJ2-5; TRBD1 or TRBD2 may be the D gene (5 bases each). V lost 3 bases to trimming and J lost 1 base, with 12 bases between them. This CDR3 is built from 15 residues. Germline lookup yields CDR1 MNHEY and CDR2 SMNVEV (reference sequence). CDR3 nucleotide sequence: TGTGCCAGCAGTTTTTATAAGGGGAGCCAAGAGACCCAGTACTTC. It codes for CASSFYKGSQETQYF.

The sample holds a few counts of this clone. This chain uses TRBV7-9 with TRBJ2-3; the D gene is possibly TRBD2 (6 bases). The CDR3 extends over 15 amino acids. Per the germline V gene, CDR1 is SEHNR and CDR2 is FQNEAQ (reference sequence). V was cut by 5 bases and J by 2 bases, with 14 bases left in between. CDR3 coding DNA: TGTGCCAGCAGCGGAGACGGGGGTCCCACAGATACGCAGTATTTT. Its protein product is CASSGDGGPTDTQYF.

The rearrangement joins TRBV6-1 to TRBJ2-2, with a tentative D call TRBD1 (7 bases). This CDR3 comprises 16 residues. The germline gives CDR1 MNHNS, CDR2 SASEGT. The ends were cut back, 2 bases at V and 8 bases at J, with 18 bases in the middle. This chain's CDR3 is CASSERLHRGGGELFF. DNA of the CDR3: TGTGCCAGCAGTGAACGCTTGCACAGGGGAGGAGGGGAGCTGTTTTTT.

The chain is built from TRBV2 and TRBJ1-2; no firm D call. The CDR3 has 13 amino acids. V was clipped by 1 base and J by 5 bases, with 8 bases between them. Germline values: CDR1 SNHLY, CDR2 FYNNEI. The CDR3 region has the DNA TGTGCCAGCAGTGAAGGGACCGAATATGGCTACACCTTC. Encoded protein: CASSEGTEYGYTF.

The chain's CDR3 is CASSPEARGGSAPHRSSYEQYF. DNA for the CDR3: TGTGCCAGCAGCCCTGAGGCGCGGGGGGGCAGTGCGCCGCATAGGAGCTCCTACGAGCAGTACTTC. V usage is TRBV4-2 and J usage is TRBJ2-7, with TRBD2 matching over 9 bases. The CDR3 runs 22 residues. CDR1 and CDR2 (germline): LGHNA, YNFKEQ. The V and J ends lost 4 bases and 0 bases, in that order; junction bases with no gene match: 25.

This chain uses TRBV5-1 with TRBJ2-3; TRBD2 agrees at 12 bases. Per the germline V gene, CDR1 is SGHRS and CDR2 is YFSETQ. The CDR3 sequence is 16 residues long. Trimming at V came to 5 bases and at J to 2 bases, leaving 6 bases not matched to a gene. CDR3 in DNA: TGCGCCAGCAGGAGAACTAGCGGGGGGCCCACAGATACGCAGTATTTT. Its protein product is CASRRTSGGPTDTQYF.

This clone showed up just a few times. This rearrangement joins TRBV15 to TRBJ2-2, with D unclear. The CDR3 consists of 14 residues. Trimming took off 0 bases at V and 3 bases at J, with 5 bases between the two ends. Looked up from germline, CDR1 is LNHNV and CDR2 is YYDKDF (reference sequence). The CDR3 sequence is CATSRDLDTGELFF. The CDR3 DNA sequence: TGTGCCACCAGCAGAGATCTGGACACCGGGGAGCTGTTTTTT.

The rearrangement links TRBV6-5 to TRBJ2-1; the D gene is possibly TRBD1 (5 bases). Per germline, CDR1 MNHEY and CDR2 SVGAGI. The CDR3 contains 13 residues. Trimming took off 2 bases at V and 9 bases at J, with 11 bases between the two ends. In DNA form, the CDR3 reads TGTGCCAGCAGTTACGACCCAGGGTTTGAGCAGTTCTTC. Protein sequence: CASSYDPGFEQFF.

This chain links TRBV5-1 with TRBJ2-7; weak D call: TRBD2 (7 bases). The CDR3 contains 14 residues. The germline V gene has CDR1 SGHRS and CDR2 YFSETQ. V dropped 0 bases and J dropped 5 bases, with 12 bases sitting between them. CDR3: CASSLEGGFDEQYF. CDR3 DNA: TGCGCCAGCAGCTTGGAGGGGGGGTTTGACGAGCAGTACTTC.

The chain has TRBV30 and TRBJ1-6, with D possibly matching TRBD1 (5 bases). Germline values: CDR1 GTSNPN, CDR2 SVGIG (reference sequence). Trimming stripped 4 bases from V and 8 bases from J, with 24 bases between. This CDR3 has 17 residues. The CDR3 sequence: CAWNTMGRTGVDSPLHF. For the CDR3, the DNA is TGTGCCTGGAATACCATGGGACGGACGGGCGTGGATTCACCCCTCCACTTT. The full variable domain, rest sourced from reference TRBV30 and TRBJ1-6, is SQTIHQWPATLVQPVGSPLSLECTVEGTSNPNLYWYRQAAGRGLQLLFYSVGIGQISSEVPQNLSASRPQDRQFILSSKKLLLSDSGFYLCAWNTMGRTGVDSPLHFGNGTRLTVT.

V usage is TRBV11-2 and J usage is TRBJ2-7; 8 bases agree with TRBD1. This CDR3 spans 14 amino acids. Germline values: CDR1 SGHAT, CDR2 FQNNGV. With 4 bases clipped from V and 4 bases from J, the junction kept 6 bases outside the gene matches. The CDR3 loop is CASSSGTGSYEQYV. CDR3 nucleotide sequence: TGTGCCAGCAGCTCCGGGACAGGCTCATACGAGCAGTACGTC.

This clone was recorded only once. This sequence joins TRBV11-2 and TRBJ2-7; 7 bases fit TRBD1. Germline CDR1 and CDR2: SGHAT and FQNNGV. Trimming at V came to 2 bases and at J to 3 bases, leaving 7 bases not matched to a gene. This CDR3 contains 15 residues. The DNA of the CDR3 is TGTGCCAGCAGCTTATCGGGGACAGCCGTCTACGAGCAGTACTTC. This codes for CASSLSGTAVYEQYF.

This chain joins TRBV7-9 and TRBJ2-7; D unclear. Trimming cost V 4 bases and J 1 base, with 8 bases left between them. CDR1 is SEHNR, CDR2 FQNEAQ, per germline (reference sequence). The CDR3 has 13 amino acids. The DNA of the CDR3 is TGTGCCAGCAGCTATGACTCTTCCTACGAGCAGTACTTC. Translation gives CASSYDSSYEQYF.

The genes are TRBV4-1 and TRBJ2-6, with TRBD1 matching 7 bases. CDR1 MGHRA and CDR2 YSYEKL come from the germline V gene. The CDR3 is made up of 18 amino acids. J lost 0 bases, V lost 3 bases, and 8 bases had no gene match. CDR3 in amino acids: CASSQSRDSNSGANVLTF. CDR3 sequence (DNA): TGCGCCAGCAGCCAGAGCCGGGACAGCAACTCTGGGGCCAACGTCCTGACTTTC.

This chain links TRBV7-8 with TRBJ1-1; no firm D call. This CDR3 spans 14 amino acids. Germline V lookup: CDR1 SGHVS, CDR2 FQNEAQ. Trimming stripped 1 base from V and 0 bases from J, with 6 bases between. The CDR3 is CASSLVLMNTEAFF. As DNA, the CDR3 is TGTGCCAGCAGCTTAGTTTTGATGAACACTGAAGCTTTCTTT.

The V call is TRBV7-9, the J call TRBJ2-2; D may be TRBD1 (5 bases). Deletions cut 5 bases from V and 6 bases from J, with 16 bases between. This CDR3 region has 15 residues. Germline CDR1 is SEHNR and CDR2 is FQNEAQ (reference sequence). In DNA, the CDR3 is TGTGCCAGCAGCCGTGACAGACCCCGGGCCGGGGAGCTGTTTTTT. As protein: CASSRDRPRAGELFF.

This chain connects TRBV6-5 to TRBJ1-2; D is unclear. The CDR3 has 12 residues. Trimming shortened V by 4 bases and J by 8 bases, and 11 bases separated the two germline ends. Germline V gene sequence: CDR1 MNHEY, CDR2 SVGAGI. CDR3 bases: TGTGCCAGCAGTTCGCCCGAGCGGGGCTACACCTTC. Residues: CASSSPERGYTF.

The chain uses TRBV12-2 and TRBJ1-5. TRBV12-2 is noted as a pseudogene. The CDR3 length is 16 residues. CDR3 sequence: CASRPAHIQCIQPQHF. The CDR3 bases are TGTGCAAGTCGCCCAGCTCATATTCAGTGTATTCAGCCCCAGCATTTT.

The CDR3 region is CASSLSAGSPITNYGYTF. The CDR3 DNA is TGTGCCAGCAGCTTATCAGCCGGGTCCCCGATTACTAACTATGGCTACACCTTC. The chain couples TRBV7-6 to TRBJ1-2; D not certain. The germline V gene has CDR1 SGHVS and CDR2 FNYEAQ. Deletions cut 2 bases from V and 0 bases from J, with 19 bases between. The CDR3 has 18 residues.

The chain uses TRBV29-1 and TRBJ1-1, with D possibly being TRBD1 (5 bases). Trimming removed 7 bases at V and 3 bases at J, with 15 bases between. CDR3 length: 13 amino acids. Per germline, CDR1 SQVTM and CDR2 ANQGSEA. CDR3 in amino acids: CSAGEGQDTEAFF. CDR3 nucleotides: TGCAGCGCGGGGGAGGGGCAGGACACTGAAGCTTTCTTT. Supplemented by reference TRBV29-1 and TRBJ1-1, the full variable domain reads SAVISQKPSRDICQRGTSLTIQCQVDSQVTMMFWYRQQPGQSLTLIATANQGSEATYESGFVIDKFPISRPNLTFSTLTVSNMSPEDSSIYLCSAGEGQDTEAFFGQGTRLTVV.